The rows below give T cell receptor beta chains drawn from one sample of a study of T cell responses to AZD1222 COVID-19 vaccine. Only in-frame clones appear in the TCRdb table, and some are missing; sequencing was by immunoSEQ multiplex PCR. The sample has about 130,000 clones; around 90% are singletons. Sequenced here: peripheral blood, sampled 28 days after the second AZD1222 dose. The receptors come from an adult who received the AZD1222 COVID-19 vaccine. CDR3s include the opening cysteine and the closing phenylalanine or tryptophan. The D gene is left open where the match is weak. Rows may omit the clone size; those that give it use once, few, many or a size class.

v_gene	d_gene	j_gene	abundance	CDR3aa	CDR3nt
TRBV5-1	TRBD1	TRBJ1-1	.	CASSADRGGLTLEAFF	TGCGCCAGCAGCGCCGACAGGGGAGGTCTTACACTCGAAGCTTTCTTT
TRBV18	.	TRBJ1-6	.	CASSPEAPNGYSPLHF	TGTGCCAGCTCACCAGAGGCCCCCAACGGGTATTCACCCCTCCACTTT
TRBV18	.	TRBJ2-1	.	CASRLGESNNEQFF	TGTGCCAGCAGGTTGGGGGAGTCGAACAATGAGCAGTTCTTC
TRBV28	.	TRBJ1-2	once	CASSSPGYGYTF	TGTGCCAGCAGTTCCCCCGGCTATGGCTACACCTTC
TRBV7-9	.	TRBJ1-2	.	CASSLGSAGGYTF	TGTGCCAGCAGCTTGGGGTCTGCCGGGGGCTACACCTTC
TRBV5-1	TRBD1	TRBJ1-1	few	CASSPEGQSIEAFF	TGCGCCAGCAGTCCGGAGGGACAGAGTATTGAAGCTTTCTTT
TRBV4-3	.	TRBJ2-2	.	CASSQDKGSGELFF	TGCGCCAGCAGCCAAGACAAGGGATCCGGGGAGCTGTTTTTT
TRBV18	.	TRBJ1-6	.	CASSPRTDNSPLHF	TGTGCCAGCTCACCAAGGACAGATAATTCACCCCTCCACTTT
TRBV11-2	.	TRBJ2-6	.	CASSLRVSGANVLTF	TGTGCCAGCAGCTTACGCGTCTCTGGGGCCAACGTCCTGACTTTC
TRBV30	.	TRBJ1-6	few	CAWGLGTSLHF	TGTGCCTGGGGCCTGGGGACATCCCTCCACTTT
TRBV18	.	TRBJ1-1	.	CASWQGGGNTEAFF	TGTGCCAGCTGGCAAGGGGGGGGAAACACTGAAGCTTTCTTT
TRBV5-1	TRBD1	TRBJ1-3	once	CASSSGTVSSGNTIYF	TGCGCCAGCAGTTCCGGGACAGTGAGCTCTGGAAACACCATATATTTT
TRBV7-2	.	TRBJ1-1	once	CASSFLGPNTEAFF	TGTGCCAGCAGCTTCCTGGGTCCGAACACTGAAGCTTTCTTT
TRBV6-5	.	TRBJ2-2	.	CASSYSPAANTGELFF	TGTGCCAGCAGTTACTCCCCGGCAGCGAACACCGGGGAGCTGTTTTTT